This TCR beta chain was captured in a study of blood T cell repertoires in COVID-19. In the study overall: Some COVID-19 samples were acute and others convalescent; all came from the United States, Italy and Spain. PBMCs, B-cell-depleted T cells, or T cells provided the cDNA or gDNA that made up the material.

Authors' methods: Reference gene primer amplification yielded estimated nucleated cell counts. TCRdb keeps only in-frame clones here, not all; method: immunoSEQ multiplex PCR. The D gene and trimming were derived from the DNA, and the V and J assignments and clone size from that table. The table has about 200,000 clones, about 90% seen once; the top ten hold 1.9%. The CDR3 loop spans 16 amino acids. Germline CDR1 MGHRA, CDR2 YSYEKL. Trimming left V 0 bases short and J 2 bases short, with 13 bases between. This rearrangement joins TRBV4-1 to TRBJ1-1; perhaps TRBD1 as D (6 bases). The material sequenced was peripheral blood. The clonotype comes from a man aged 35-49 years with active or convalescent COVID-19. CDR3 region: CASSQEAGDYNTEAFF. The DNA for the CDR3 is TGCGCCAGCAGCCAAGAAGCAGGGGACTATAACACTGAAGCTTTCTTT.